A single T cell receptor beta chain is shown here with its context. Its antigen is undetermined. The source of the sample is a study of cytomegalovirus exposure and HLA in healthy donors. About the research overall: Around 80 million unique TCRs from HLA-typed donors were held in an early data release.

Trimming cost V 10 bases and J 4 bases, with 14 bases left between them. Germline V gives CDR1 LNHDA, CDR2 SQIVND (reference sequence). The CDR3 covers 13 residues. 13 Jbeta primers and 60 Vbeta primers were used for the PCR. TCRdb's copy holds only in-frame clones and misses some; the assay was immunoSEQ multiplex PCR. The sample shows 110,000 to 150,000 clones, about 80% of them seen only once. Study-wide results and limits: Relative to equally common others, HLA-associated TCR beta chains showed greater clonal expansion in a later analysis. Data from an earlier analysis indicated that most TCR beta V segments were productive either about 90% or about 30% of the time. Across donors, most TCRs were seen rarely, yet some public ones were widespread.

The V call is TRBV19, the J call TRBJ1-5, with D unclear. This TCR was sampled from a man aged 18 to 29 in good health and CMV-seronegative. The sequenced sample was PBMCs. CDR3 protein: CATASGVNQPQHF. The CDR3, as DNA: TGTGCCACCGCTTCCGGGGTTAATCAGCCCCAGCATTTT.